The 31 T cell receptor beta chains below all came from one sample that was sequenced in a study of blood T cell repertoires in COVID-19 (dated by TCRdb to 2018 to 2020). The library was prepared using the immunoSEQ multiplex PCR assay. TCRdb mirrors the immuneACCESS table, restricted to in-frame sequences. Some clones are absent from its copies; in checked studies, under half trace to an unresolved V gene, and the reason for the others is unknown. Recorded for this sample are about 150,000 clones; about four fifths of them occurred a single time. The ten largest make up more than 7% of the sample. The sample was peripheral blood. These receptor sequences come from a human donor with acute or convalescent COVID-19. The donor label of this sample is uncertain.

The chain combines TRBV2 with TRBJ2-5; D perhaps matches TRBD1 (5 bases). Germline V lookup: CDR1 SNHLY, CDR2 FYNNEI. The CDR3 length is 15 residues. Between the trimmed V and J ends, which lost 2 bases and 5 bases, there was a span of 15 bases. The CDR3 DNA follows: TGTGCCAGCAGTGAACCCAGGGCCTCCGGGGAGACCCAGTACTTC. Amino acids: CASSEPRASGETQYF.

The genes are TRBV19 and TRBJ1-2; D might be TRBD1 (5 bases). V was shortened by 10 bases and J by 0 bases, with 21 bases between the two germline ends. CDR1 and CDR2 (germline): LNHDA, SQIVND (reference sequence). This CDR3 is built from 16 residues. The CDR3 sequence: CATHGGGNPANYGYTF. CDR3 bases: TGTGCCACCCACGGGGGAGGGAACCCCGCTAACTATGGCTACACCTTC.

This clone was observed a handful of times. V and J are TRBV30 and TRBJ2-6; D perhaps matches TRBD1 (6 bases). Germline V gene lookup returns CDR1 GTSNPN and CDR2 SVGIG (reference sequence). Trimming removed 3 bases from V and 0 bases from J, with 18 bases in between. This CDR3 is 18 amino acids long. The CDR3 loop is CAWSLDRTLLSGANVLTF. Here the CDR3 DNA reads TGTGCCTGGAGCCTCGACAGGACCCTCCTCTCTGGGGCCAACGTCCTGACTTTC.

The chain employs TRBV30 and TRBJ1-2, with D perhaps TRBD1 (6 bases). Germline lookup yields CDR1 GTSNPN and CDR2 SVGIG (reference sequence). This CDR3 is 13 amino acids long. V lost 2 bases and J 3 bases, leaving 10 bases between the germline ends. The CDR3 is CAWSRGIDYGYTF. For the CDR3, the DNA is TGTGCCTGGAGTAGGGGGATTGACTATGGCTACACCTTC.

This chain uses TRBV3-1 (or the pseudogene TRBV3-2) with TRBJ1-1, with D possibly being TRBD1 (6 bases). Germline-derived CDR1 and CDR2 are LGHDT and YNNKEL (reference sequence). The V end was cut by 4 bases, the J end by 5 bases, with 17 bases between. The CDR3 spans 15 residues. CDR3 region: CASSPGGAGRTEAFF. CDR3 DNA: TGTGCCAGCAGCCCCGGGGGGGCAGGGAGGACTGAAGCTTTCTTT.

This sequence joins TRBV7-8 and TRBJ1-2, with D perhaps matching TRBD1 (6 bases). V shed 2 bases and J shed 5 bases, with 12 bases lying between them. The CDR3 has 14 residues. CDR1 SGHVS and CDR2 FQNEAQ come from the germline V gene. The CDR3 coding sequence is TGTGCCAGCAGCTTAAAGAGACAGGCTTATGGCTACACCTTC. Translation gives CASSLKRQAYGYTF.

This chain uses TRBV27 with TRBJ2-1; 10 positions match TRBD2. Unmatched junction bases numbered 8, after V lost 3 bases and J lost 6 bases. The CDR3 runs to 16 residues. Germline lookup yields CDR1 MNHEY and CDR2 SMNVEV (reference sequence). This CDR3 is CASSFYSGGAFNEQFF. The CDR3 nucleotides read TGTGCCAGCAGTTTCTACAGCGGGGGGGCCTTCAATGAGCAGTTCTTC.

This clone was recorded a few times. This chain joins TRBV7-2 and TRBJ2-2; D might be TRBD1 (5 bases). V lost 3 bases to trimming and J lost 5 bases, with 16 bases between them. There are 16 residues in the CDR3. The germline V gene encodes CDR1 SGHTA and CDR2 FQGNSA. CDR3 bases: TGTGCCAGCAGCTTGCCAGAGGCCCCAGGGACCGGGGAGCTGTTTTTT. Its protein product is CASSLPEAPGTGELFF.

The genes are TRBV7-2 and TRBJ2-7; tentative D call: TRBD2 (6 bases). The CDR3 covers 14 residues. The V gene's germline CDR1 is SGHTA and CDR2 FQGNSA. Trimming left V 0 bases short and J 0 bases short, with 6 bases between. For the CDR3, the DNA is TGTGCCAGCAGCTTAGCGGGGGGCTCCTACGAGCAGTACTTC. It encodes CASSLAGGSYEQYF.

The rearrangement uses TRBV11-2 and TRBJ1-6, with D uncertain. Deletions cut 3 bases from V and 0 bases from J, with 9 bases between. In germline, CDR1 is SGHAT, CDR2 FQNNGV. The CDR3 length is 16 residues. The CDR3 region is CASSFPRGSYNSPLHF. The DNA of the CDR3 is TGTGCCAGCAGCTTCCCGCGGGGCTCCTATAATTCACCCCTCCACTTT. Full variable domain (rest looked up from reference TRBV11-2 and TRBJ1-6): EAGVAQSPRYKIIEKRQSVAFWCNPISGHATLYWYQQILGQGPKLLIQFQNNGVVDDSQLPKDRFSAERLKGVDSTLKIQPAKLEDSAVYLCASSFPRGSYNSPLHFGNGTRLTVT.

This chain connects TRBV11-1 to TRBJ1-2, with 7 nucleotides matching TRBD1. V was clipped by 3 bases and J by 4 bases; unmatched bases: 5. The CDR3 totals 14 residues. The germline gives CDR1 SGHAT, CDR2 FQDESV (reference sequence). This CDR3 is CASSLPGTAYGYTF. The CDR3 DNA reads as TGTGCCAGCAGCTTGCCCGGGACAGCCTATGGCTACACCTTC.

CDR3: CASSPGGASQNEKLFF. The CDR3 nucleotides read TGCGCCAGCAGCCCGGGGGGGGCATCCCAAAATGAAAAACTGTTTTTT. V and J are TRBV4-1 and TRBJ1-4; possible D gene TRBD1, 6 bases. V was cut by 4 bases and J by 5 bases, with 17 bases left in between. Germline lookup yields CDR1 MGHRA and CDR2 YSYEKL. CDR3 length equals 16 residues.

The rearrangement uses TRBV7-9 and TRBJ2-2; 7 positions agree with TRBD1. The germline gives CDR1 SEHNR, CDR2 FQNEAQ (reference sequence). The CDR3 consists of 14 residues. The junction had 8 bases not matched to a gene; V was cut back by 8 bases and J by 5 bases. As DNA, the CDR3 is TGTGCCAGCGCAAAGGGGGCTGGGACCGGGGAGCTGTTTTTT. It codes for CASAKGAGTGELFF. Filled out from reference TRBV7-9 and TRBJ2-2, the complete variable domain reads DTGVSQNPRHKITKRGQNVTFRCDPISEHNRLYWYRQTLGQGPEFLTYFQNEAQLEKSRLLSDRFSAERPKGSFSTLEIQRTEQGDSAMYLCASAKGAGTGELFFGEGSRLTVL.

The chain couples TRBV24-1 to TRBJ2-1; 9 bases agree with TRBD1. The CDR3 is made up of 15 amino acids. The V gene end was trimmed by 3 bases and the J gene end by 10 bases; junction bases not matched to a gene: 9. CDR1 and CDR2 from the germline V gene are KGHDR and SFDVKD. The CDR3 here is CATSDGGQGLGEQFF. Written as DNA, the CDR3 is TGTGCCACCAGTGATGGGGGACAGGGCCTAGGGGAGCAGTTCTTC.

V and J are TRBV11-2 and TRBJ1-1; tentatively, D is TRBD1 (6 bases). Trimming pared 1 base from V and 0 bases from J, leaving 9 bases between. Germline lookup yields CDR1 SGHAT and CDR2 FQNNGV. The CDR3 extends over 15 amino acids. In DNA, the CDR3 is TGTGCCAGCAGCTTAGCGGACAGCATGAACACTGAAGCTTTCTTT. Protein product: CASSLADSMNTEAFF.

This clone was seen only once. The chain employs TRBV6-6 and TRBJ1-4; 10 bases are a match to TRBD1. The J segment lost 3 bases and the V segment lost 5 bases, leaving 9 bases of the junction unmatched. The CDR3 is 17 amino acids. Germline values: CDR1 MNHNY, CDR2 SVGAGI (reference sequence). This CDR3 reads CASSPLTGGAANEKLFF. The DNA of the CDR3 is TGTGCCAGCAGTCCTTTGACAGGGGGCGCGGCTAATGAAAAACTGTTTTTT.

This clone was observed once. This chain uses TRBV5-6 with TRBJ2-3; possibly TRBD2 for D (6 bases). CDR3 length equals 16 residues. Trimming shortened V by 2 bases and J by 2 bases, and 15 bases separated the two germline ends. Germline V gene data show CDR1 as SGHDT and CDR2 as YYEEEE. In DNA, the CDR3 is TGTGCCAGCAGCTTATGGACTACCCCATCCACAGATACGCAGTATTTT. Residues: CASSLWTTPSTDTQYF.

The CDR3 DNA follows: TGTGCCAGTAGTATTACCCCGGTCTCCTACGAGCAGTACTTC. Its translation: CASSITPVSYEQYF. V usage is TRBV19 and J usage is TRBJ2-7; D ambiguous. V gave up 3 bases and J gave up 0 bases, with 9 bases separating them. There are 14 residues in the CDR3. The germline V gene encodes CDR1 LNHDA and CDR2 SQIVND (reference sequence).

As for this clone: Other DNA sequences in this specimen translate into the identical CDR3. In nucleotides, the CDR3 is TGTGCCAGCAGTGAAGGGCGGCTTAGCAATCAGCCCCAGCATTTT. It yields the protein CASSEGRLSNQPQHF. This rearrangement joins TRBV2 to TRBJ1-5; no reliable D call. The CDR3 sequence is 15 residues long. Germline loops: CDR1 SNHLY, CDR2 FYNNEI. Deletions cut 1 base from V and 0 bases from J, with 7 bases between.

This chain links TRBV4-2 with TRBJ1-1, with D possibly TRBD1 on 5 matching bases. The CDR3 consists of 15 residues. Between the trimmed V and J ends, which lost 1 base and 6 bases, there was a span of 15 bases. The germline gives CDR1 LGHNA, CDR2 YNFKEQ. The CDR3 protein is CASSQVNGGYPEAFF. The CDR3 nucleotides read TGTGCCAGCAGCCAAGTTAATGGGGGGTACCCTGAAGCTTTCTTT.

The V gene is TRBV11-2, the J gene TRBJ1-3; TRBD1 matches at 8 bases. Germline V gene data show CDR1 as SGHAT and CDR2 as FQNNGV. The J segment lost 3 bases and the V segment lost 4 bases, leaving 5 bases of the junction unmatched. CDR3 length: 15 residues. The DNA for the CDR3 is TGTGCCAGCAGCTCGAAAGACAGGGGTGGAAACACCATATATTTT. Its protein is CASSSKDRGGNTIYF.

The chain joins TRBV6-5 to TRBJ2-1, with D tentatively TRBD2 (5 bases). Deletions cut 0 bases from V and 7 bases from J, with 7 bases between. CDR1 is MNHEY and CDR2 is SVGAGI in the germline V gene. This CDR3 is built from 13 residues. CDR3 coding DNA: TGTGCCAGCAGTTACTCGAAGCGGAATGAGCAGTTCTTC. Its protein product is CASSYSKRNEQFF.

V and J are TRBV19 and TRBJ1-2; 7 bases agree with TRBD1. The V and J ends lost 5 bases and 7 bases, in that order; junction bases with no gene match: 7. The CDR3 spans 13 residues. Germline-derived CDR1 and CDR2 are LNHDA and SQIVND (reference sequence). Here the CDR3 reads CASSPGGTAGYTF. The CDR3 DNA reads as TGTGCCAGTAGTCCTGGGGGGACAGCTGGCTACACCTTC.

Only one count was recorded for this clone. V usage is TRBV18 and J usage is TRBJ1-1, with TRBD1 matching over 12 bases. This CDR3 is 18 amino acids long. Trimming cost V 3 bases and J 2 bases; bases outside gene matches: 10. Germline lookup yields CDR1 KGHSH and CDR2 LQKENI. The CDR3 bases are TGTGCCAGCTCACCTTCTCCGGGACAGGGGGCCCCTAACACTGAAGCTTTCTTT. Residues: CASSPSPGQGAPNTEAFF.

The CDR3 DNA reads as TGTGCCAGCAGTTTATCCAGGGGCTCCTATGGCTACACCTTC. Its translation is CASSLSRGSYGYTF. The chain is built from TRBV27 and TRBJ1-2; D might be TRBD1 (6 bases). Trimming removed 0 bases from V and 4 bases from J, with 9 bases in between. Germline V gene sequence: CDR1 MNHEY, CDR2 SMNVEV (reference sequence). This CDR3 region has 14 residues.

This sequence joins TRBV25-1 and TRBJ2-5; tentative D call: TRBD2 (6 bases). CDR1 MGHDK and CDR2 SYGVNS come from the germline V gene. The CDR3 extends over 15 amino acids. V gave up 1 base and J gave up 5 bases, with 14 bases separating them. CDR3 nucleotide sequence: TGTGCCAGCAGTGAATTGGTGGGACTTCAGGAGACCCAGTACTTC. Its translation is CASSELVGLQETQYF. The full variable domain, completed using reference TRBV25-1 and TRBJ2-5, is EADIYQTPRYLVIGTGKKITLECSQTMGHDKMYWYQQDPGMELHLIHYSYGVNSTEKGDLSSESTVSRIRTEHFPLTLESARPSHTSQYLCASSELVGLQETQYFGPGTRLLVL.

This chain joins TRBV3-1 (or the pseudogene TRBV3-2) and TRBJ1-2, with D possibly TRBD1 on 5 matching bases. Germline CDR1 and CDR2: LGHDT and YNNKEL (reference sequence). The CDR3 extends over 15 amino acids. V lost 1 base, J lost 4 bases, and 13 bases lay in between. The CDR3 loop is CASSQGTGWVYGYTF. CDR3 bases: TGTGCCAGCAGCCAAGGTACAGGTTGGGTCTATGGCTACACCTTC.

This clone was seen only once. In nucleotides, the CDR3 is TGTGCCAGCAGCTCTCCGGGACAGGGGGGAAGGGAGCTGTTTTTT. Residues: CASSSPGQGGRELFF. The J gene is TRBJ2-2, the V gene TRBV5-6; 11 positions match TRBD1. Germline loops: CDR1 SGHDT, CDR2 YYEEEE. Unmatched junction bases numbered 7, after V lost 3 bases and J lost 9 bases. This CDR3 is built from 15 residues.

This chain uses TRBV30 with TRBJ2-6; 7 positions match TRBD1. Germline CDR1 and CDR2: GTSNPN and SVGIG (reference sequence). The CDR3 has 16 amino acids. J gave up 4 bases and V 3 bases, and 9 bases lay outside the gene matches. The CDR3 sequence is CAWRRRGSEGANVLTF. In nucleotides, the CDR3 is TGTGCCTGGAGACGCAGGGGGTCGGAAGGGGCCAACGTCCTGACTTTC.

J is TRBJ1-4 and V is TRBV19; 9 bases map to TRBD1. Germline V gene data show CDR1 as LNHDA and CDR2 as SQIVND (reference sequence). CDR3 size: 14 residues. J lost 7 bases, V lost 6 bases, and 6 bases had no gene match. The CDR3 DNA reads TGTGCCAGTAGAGTGACAGGGGGAGGTGAAAAACTGTTTTTT. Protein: CASRVTGGGEKLFF. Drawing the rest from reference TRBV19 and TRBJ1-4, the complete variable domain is DGGITQSPKYLFRKEGQNVTLSCEQNLNHDAMYWYRQDPGQGLRLIYYSQIVNDFQKGDIAEGYSVSREKKESFPLTVTSAQKNPTAFYLCASRVTGGGEKLFFGSGTQLSVL.

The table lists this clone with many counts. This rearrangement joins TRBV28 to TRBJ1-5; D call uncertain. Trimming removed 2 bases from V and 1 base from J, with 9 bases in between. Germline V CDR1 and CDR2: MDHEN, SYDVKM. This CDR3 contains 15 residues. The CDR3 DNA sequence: TGTGCCAGCAGTTTAATCGGGGAGAGCAATCAGCCCCAGCATTTT. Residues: CASSLIGESNQPQHF.